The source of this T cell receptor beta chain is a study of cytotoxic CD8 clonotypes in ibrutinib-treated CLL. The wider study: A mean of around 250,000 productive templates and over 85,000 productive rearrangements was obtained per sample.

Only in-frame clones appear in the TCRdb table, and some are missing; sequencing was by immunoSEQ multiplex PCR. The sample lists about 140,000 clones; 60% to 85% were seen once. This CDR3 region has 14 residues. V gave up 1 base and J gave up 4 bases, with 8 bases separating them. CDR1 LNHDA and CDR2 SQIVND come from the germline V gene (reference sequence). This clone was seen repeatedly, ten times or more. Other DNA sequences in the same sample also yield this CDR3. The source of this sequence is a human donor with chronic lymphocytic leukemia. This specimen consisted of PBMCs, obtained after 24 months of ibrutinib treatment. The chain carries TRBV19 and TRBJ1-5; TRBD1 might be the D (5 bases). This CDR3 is CASSIVGGNQPQHF. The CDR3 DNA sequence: TGTGCCAGTAGTATAGTTGGGGGTAATCAGCCCCAGCATTTT.